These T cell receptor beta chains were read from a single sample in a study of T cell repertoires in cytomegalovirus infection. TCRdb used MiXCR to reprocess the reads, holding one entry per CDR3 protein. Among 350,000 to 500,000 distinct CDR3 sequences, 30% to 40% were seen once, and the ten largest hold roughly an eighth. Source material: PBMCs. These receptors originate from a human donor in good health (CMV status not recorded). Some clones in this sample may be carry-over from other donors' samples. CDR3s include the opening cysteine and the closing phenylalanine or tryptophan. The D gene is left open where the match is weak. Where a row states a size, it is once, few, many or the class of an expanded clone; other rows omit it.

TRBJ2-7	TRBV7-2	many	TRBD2	TGTGCCAGCAGCCTGACTAGCGGGGAAGGGTACGAGCAGTACTTC	CASSLTSGEGYEQYF
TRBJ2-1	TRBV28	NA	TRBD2	TGTGCCAGCAGTCAAGAACTAGCGGGGGGTTACAATGAGCAGTTCTTC	CASSQELAGGYNEQFF
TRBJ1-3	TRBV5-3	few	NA	TGTGCCAGCAGCGATCCTCGGACCGCATGGGGACCTCGCCAAAACACCATATATTTT	CASSDPRTAWGPRQNTIYF
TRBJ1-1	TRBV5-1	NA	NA	TGCGCCAGCAGCACCAAGACAGCGAACACTGAAGCTTTCTTT	CASSTKTANTEAFF
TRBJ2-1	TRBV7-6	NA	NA	TGTGCCAGCAGCTTAGTTAGTCGGGTCAATGAGCAGTTCTTC	CASSLVSRVNEQFF
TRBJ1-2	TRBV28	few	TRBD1	TGTGCCAGCAGTCCCCTGGGACAGGGGGCAGGATATGGCTACACCTTC	CASSPLGQGAGYGYTF
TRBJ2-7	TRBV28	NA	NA	TGTGCCAGCAGCCCGCCCAGTAGCGGACCTTACGAGCAGTACTTC	CASSPPSSGPYEQYF
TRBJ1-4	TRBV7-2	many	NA	TGTGCCAGCAGCTTATACACAGGGCTTACTAATGAAAAACTGTTTTTT	CASSLYTGLTNEKLFF
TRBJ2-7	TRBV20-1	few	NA	TGCAGTGCAAGTGGGGGGTCCTACGAGCAGTACTTC	CSASGGSYEQYF
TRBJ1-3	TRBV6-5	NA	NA	TGTGCCAGCAGTTCTACAACTTCCACTGGAAACACCATATATTTT	CASSSTTSTGNTIYF